Given below is one TCR beta chain in context. The primer mix had 60 Vbeta and 13 Jbeta primers. TCRdb's copy holds only in-frame clones and misses some; the assay was immunoSEQ multiplex PCR. This repertoire shows approximately 100,000 clones, roughly 82% found once; its top ten account for approximately 11%. This specimen belongs to a study of cytomegalovirus exposure and HLA in healthy donors. Study details: Earlier, roughly 120 million unique TCR beta sequences were recovered from approximately 200 million T cells by an analysis.

Germline assignment: CDR1 LNHDA and CDR2 SQIVND (reference sequence). This CDR3 contains 16 residues. Trimming at V came to 4 bases and at J to 0 bases, leaving 7 bases not matched to a gene. The clonotype comes from a man in his forties or fifties in good health and CMV-seropositive. Sequences were obtained from PBMCs. V gene TRBV19 combines with J gene TRBJ1-2; TRBD1 matches at 8 bases. CDR3 sequence (DNA): TGTGCCAGTAGTACCACGGACAGGGCCTCTAACTATGGCTACACCTTC. Its protein is CASSTTDRASNYGYTF.